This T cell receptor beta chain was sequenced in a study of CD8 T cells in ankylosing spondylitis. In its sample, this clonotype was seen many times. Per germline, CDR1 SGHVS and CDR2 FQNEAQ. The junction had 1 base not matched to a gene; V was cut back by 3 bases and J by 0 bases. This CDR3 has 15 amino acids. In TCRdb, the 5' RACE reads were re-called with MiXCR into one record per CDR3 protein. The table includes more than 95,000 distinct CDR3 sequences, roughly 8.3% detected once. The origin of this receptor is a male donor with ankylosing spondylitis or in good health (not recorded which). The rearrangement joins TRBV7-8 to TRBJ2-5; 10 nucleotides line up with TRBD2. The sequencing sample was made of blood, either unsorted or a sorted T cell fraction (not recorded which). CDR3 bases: TGTGCCAGCAGCTTGACTAGCGGGTACCAAGAGACCCAGTACTTC. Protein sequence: CASSLTSGYQETQYF.